Following are 27 T cell receptor beta chains from one sample sequenced in a study of cytomegalovirus exposure and HLA in healthy donors. This PCR relied on a set of 60 Vbeta primers and 13 Jbeta primers. Sequencing was performed with immunoSEQ multiplex PCR; in TCRdb, only in-frame clones are kept and a portion is missing. This table has 60,000 to 95,000 clones, approximately 80% appearing once. The sample comprised PBMCs. The receptors here all came from a man between 65 and 79 years old in good health and CMV-seropositive.

The rearrangement uses TRBV6-4 and TRBJ2-7; D gene uncertain. The V end was cut by 3 bases, the J end by 3 bases, with 18 bases between. The CDR3 extends over 16 amino acids. Germline CDR1 MRHNA, CDR2 SNTAGT. The CDR3 protein is CASSDCQLKPNYEQYF. Written as DNA, the CDR3 is TGTGCCAGCAGTGATTGTCAGTTAAAACCAAACTACGAGCAGTACTTC.

This chain connects TRBV4-2 to TRBJ1-2; a possible D gene is TRBD1 (5 bases). Trimming removed 5 bases at V and 4 bases at J, with 11 bases between. The CDR3 loop spans 13 amino acids. The germline CDR1 and CDR2 sequences are LGHNA and YNFKEQ. The CDR3 nucleotides read TGTGCCAGCAGCGATACAGGCTTCTATGGCTACACCTTC. As protein: CASSDTGFYGYTF.

V gene TRBV9 combines with J gene TRBJ2-1; TRBD2 matches 10 bases. The CDR3 is 16 residues long. CDR1 and CDR2 (germline): SGDLS, YYNGEE. V trimming: 2 bases; J trimming: 4 bases; junction bases outside the gene matches: 6. This chain's CDR3 is CASSVGTSVLYNEQFF. The CDR3 DNA sequence: TGTGCCAGCAGCGTTGGGACTAGCGTGTTATACAATGAGCAGTTCTTC.

In DNA, the CDR3 is TGTGCCAGCAGTTTAGGAGGTCACTATGGCTACACCTTC. This gives the protein CASSLGGHYGYTF. The chain is built from TRBV28 and TRBJ1-2, with D unresolved. This CDR3 has 13 amino acids. Germline V CDR1 and CDR2: MDHEN, SYDVKM. V shed 2 bases and J shed 3 bases, with 7 bases lying between them.

This rearrangement joins TRBV7-2 to TRBJ1-4; TRBD1 matches 9 bases. The germline gives CDR1 SGHTA, CDR2 FQGNSA. CDR3 length equals 16 residues. J was trimmed by 7 bases and V by 5 bases; bases with no gene match: 11. The CDR3 here is CASSQIAGQGTEKLFF. The CDR3 region has the DNA TGTGCCAGCAGCCAGATTGCAGGACAGGGGACTGAAAAACTGTTTTTT. The full variable domain, with the rest looked up from reference TRBV7-2 and TRBJ1-4, is GAGVSQSPSNKVTEKGKDVELRCDPISGHTALYWYRQSLGQGLEFLIYFQGNSAPDKSGLPSDRFSAERTGGSVSTLTIQRTQQEDSAVYLCASSQIAGQGTEKLFFGSGTQLSVL.

CDR3 sequence: CASSPLAGSTDTQYF. CDR3 nucleotide sequence: TGTGCCAGCAGCCCGCTAGCGGGAAGCACAGATACGCAGTATTTT. The chain carries TRBV5-6 and TRBJ2-3; the match to TRBD2 covers 9 bases. There are 15 residues in the CDR3. The V segment lost 4 bases and the J segment 0 bases; nucleotides outside the gene matches: 3. The germline V gene has CDR1 SGHDT and CDR2 YYEEEE.

This clone has only a few counts. Here the CDR3 reads CASSPPSNTGELFF. As DNA, the CDR3 is TGTGCCAGCTCACCACCGAGCAACACCGGGGAGCTGTTTTTT. This rearrangement joins TRBV18 to TRBJ2-2, with no clear D. The CDR3 length is 14 residues. Germline V lookup: CDR1 KGHSH, CDR2 LQKENI. V lost 0 bases to trimming and J lost 2 bases, with 4 bases between them.

The chain carries TRBV6-1 and TRBJ2-2; a possible D gene is TRBD1 (5 bases). The germline gives CDR1 MNHNS, CDR2 SASEGT. Trimming took 7 bases from V and 13 from J, leaving 19 bases between them. The CDR3 spans 13 residues. The CDR3 reads CASIKQVSRRLFF. Here the CDR3 DNA reads TGTGCCAGCATCAAACAGGTTTCCAGGCGGCTGTTTTTT.

The rearrangement uses TRBV28 and TRBJ1-4; 7 bases line up with TRBD1. This CDR3 is 13 amino acids long. J was trimmed by 5 bases and V by 6 bases; bases with no gene match: 3. In germline, CDR1 is MDHEN, CDR2 SYDVKM. CDR3 loop: CASRGQINEKLFF. The CDR3 DNA reads as TGTGCCAGCAGGGGACAGATAAATGAAAAACTGTTTTTT.

The genes are TRBV19 and TRBJ1-1, with D perhaps TRBD1 (6 bases). Looked up from germline, CDR1 is LNHDA and CDR2 is SQIVND (reference sequence). The length of the CDR3 is 14 residues. The V and J ends lost 4 bases and 0 bases respectively, with 9 bases between them. This chain's CDR3 is CASSRTVMNTEAFF. For the CDR3, the DNA is TGTGCCAGTAGTAGGACAGTGATGAACACTGAAGCTTTCTTT.

The chain joins TRBV9 to TRBJ2-7; 9 nucleotides line up with TRBD2. The germline V gene encodes CDR1 SGDLS and CDR2 YYNGEE. The CDR3 spans 16 residues. The V and J ends lost 0 bases and 5 bases, in that order; junction bases with no gene match: 9. CDR3 region: CASSVVAGGDNDEQYF. In DNA, the CDR3 is TGTGCCAGCAGCGTAGTTGCGGGAGGGGATAACGACGAGCAGTACTTC. The whole variable domain, remainder taken from reference TRBV9 and TRBJ2-7, is DSGVTQTPKHLITATGQRVTLRCSPRSGDLSVYWYQQSLDQGLQFLIQYYNGEERAKGNILERFSAQQFPDLHSELNLSSLELGDSALYFCASSVVAGGDNDEQYFGPGTRLTVT.

This sequence joins TRBV2 and TRBJ1-2; 8 bases map to TRBD1. This CDR3 has 13 amino acids. Germline CDR1 is SNHLY and CDR2 is FYNNEI. Losses at the gene ends were 6 bases for V and 4 bases for J; bases not matched to a gene: 4. The CDR3: CASSKDRGYGYTF. As DNA, the CDR3 is TGTGCCAGCAGCAAAGACAGGGGCTATGGCTACACCTTC. Supplemented by reference TRBV2 and TRBJ1-2, the full variable domain reads EPEVTQTPSHQVTQMGQEVILRCVPISNHLYFYWYRQILGQKVEFLVSFYNNEISEKSEIFDDQFSVERPDGSNFTLKIRSTKLEDSAMYFCASSKDRGYGYTFGSGTRLTVV.

The chain carries TRBV4-3 and TRBJ1-4; 9 nucleotides align to TRBD1. The CDR3 totals 14 residues. Germline V gene data show CDR1 as LGHNA and CDR2 as YSLEER. Unmatched junction bases numbered 2, after V lost 1 base and J lost 8 bases. The DNA of the CDR3 is TGCGCCAGCAGCCAAGGACAGGGGGAAGAAAAACTGTTTTTT. Protein sequence: CASSQGQGEEKLFF.

The chain carries TRBV29-1 and TRBJ2-3, with D unresolved. Germline V lookup: CDR1 SQVTM, CDR2 ANQGSEA. This CDR3 region has 12 residues. The V gene lost 3 bases and the J gene lost 2 bases, with 6 bases spanning the gap. CDR3 region: CSVDGDTDTQYF. CDR3 sequence (DNA): TGCAGCGTTGATGGAGACACAGATACGCAGTATTTT.

This chain links TRBV28 with TRBJ1-1; TRBD1 might be the D (5 bases). Germline CDR1 reads MDHEN; CDR2 reads SYDVKM. This CDR3 has 15 amino acids. Trimming shortened V by 3 bases and J by 3 bases, and 14 bases separated the two germline ends. This CDR3 reads CASSFGAAGDTEAFF. The CDR3 DNA sequence: TGTGCCAGCAGTTTCGGGGCCGCGGGGGACACTGAAGCTTTCTTT.

The chain is built from TRBV28 and TRBJ2-1; weak D call: TRBD1 (6 bases). This CDR3 region has 15 residues. Germline CDR1 reads MDHEN; CDR2 reads SYDVKM. Deletions cut 4 bases from V and 6 bases from J, with 16 bases between. The CDR3 bases are TGTGCCAGCAGTTCAATCGGGGCAGGGGCCAATGAGCAGTTCTTC. The encoded protein is CASSSIGAGANEQFF.

This clone was observed a single time. The chain combines TRBV7-9 with TRBJ2-1, with 8 bases aligning to TRBD2. The CDR3 extends over 15 amino acids. V gave up 5 bases and J gave up 2 bases; unmatched junction bases: 5. The V gene's germline CDR1 is SEHNR and CDR2 FQNEAQ (reference sequence). CDR3 DNA: TGTGCCAGCAGCGAGCGGGGGTCTACCTACAATGAGCAGTTCTTC. This sequence encodes CASSERGSTYNEQFF.

The chain uses TRBV7-9 and TRBJ2-4, with TRBD2 identical over 11 bases. Germline V gives CDR1 SEHNR, CDR2 FQNEAQ (reference sequence). This CDR3 comprises 17 residues. V shed 4 bases and J 0 bases; nucleotides not matched to a gene: 5. The CDR3 DNA is TGTGCCAGCAGCTCGGGGACTAGCGGATTAGCCAAAAACATTCAGTACTTC. The encoded protein is CASSSGTSGLAKNIQYF.

This chain joins TRBV5-1 and TRBJ2-2; perhaps TRBD1 as D (6 bases). The CDR3 loop spans 14 amino acids. V was shortened by 4 bases and J by 5 bases, with 12 bases between the two germline ends. Germline assignment: CDR1 SGHRS and CDR2 YFSETQ. CDR3 in DNA: TGCGCCAGCAGCGATGGACAGAATACCGGGGAGCTGTTTTTT. Its protein is CASSDGQNTGELFF.

The chain employs TRBV10-3 and TRBJ2-3; the match to TRBD2 covers 10 bases. Germline CDR1 ENHRY, CDR2 SYGVKD. V lost 7 bases, J lost 2 bases, and 6 bases stayed unmatched. CDR3 length equals 15 residues. CDR3 protein: CAINALAGVTDTQYF. As DNA, the CDR3 is TGTGCCATCAACGCTCTAGCGGGGGTCACAGATACGCAGTATTTT.

The chain links TRBV5-4 to TRBJ1-2, with 11 positions matching TRBD1. With V trimmed by 4 bases and J by 6 bases, 5 bases remained unmatched. This CDR3 comprises 14 residues. In germline, CDR1 is SGHNT, CDR2 YYREEE (reference sequence). CDR3 nucleotide sequence: TGTGCCAGCAGCACCGGACAGGGGGCCAATGGCTACACCTTC. It codes for CASSTGQGANGYTF.

For the CDR3, the DNA is TGTGCCAGCAGCCGGGGCGCAGGGGAGAGGGCTGAAGCTTTCTTT. It is translated as CASSRGAGERAEAFF. The chain is built from TRBV6-1 and TRBJ1-1, with D possibly TRBD1 on 6 matching bases. Trimming took off 6 bases at V and 6 bases at J, with 20 bases between the two ends. Germline CDR1 reads MNHNS; CDR2 reads SASEGT. This CDR3 has 15 amino acids.

The chain has TRBV5-1 and TRBJ1-1; 7 bases are shared with TRBD1. The CDR3 consists of 15 residues. V was pared by 4 bases and J by 2 bases, with 8 bases of the junction left unmatched. Germline loops: CDR1 SGHRS, CDR2 YFSETQ. CDR3 sequence (DNA): TGCGCCAGCAGCGGATACGGACAGGATAACACTGAAGCTTTCTTT. Protein: CASSGYGQDNTEAFF.

In DNA, the CDR3 is TGCGCCAGCAGCCCATCCCGGTCCCAGGGGCCCTACACCTTC. This codes for CASSPSRSQGPYTF. The genes are TRBV10-1 and TRBJ1-2; a weak D match, TRBD1 (6 bases). CDR3 length: 14 residues. V shed 6 bases and J shed 10 bases, with 21 bases lying between them. Germline V CDR1 and CDR2: WNHNN, SYGVQD (reference sequence).

The J gene is TRBJ1-2, the V gene TRBV7-9; D is unresolved. Trimming took off 3 bases at V and 6 bases at J, with 11 bases between the two ends. The germline CDR1 and CDR2 sequences are SEHNR and FQNEAQ (reference sequence). The length of the CDR3 is 13 residues. Here the CDR3 reads CASSLQAPDGYTF. CDR3 sequence (DNA): TGTGCCAGCAGCTTGCAGGCACCAGATGGCTACACCTTC.

The rearrangement joins TRBV10-2 to TRBJ2-1; 7 bases line up with TRBD2. The CDR3 runs to 14 residues. V lost 4 bases and J lost 4; bases outside the gene matches: 4. Germline assignment: CDR1 WSHSY and CDR2 SAAADI. This CDR3 is CASSVLAEYNEQFF. The CDR3 region has the DNA TGCGCCAGCAGTGTGCTAGCGGAGTACAATGAGCAGTTCTTC.

The gene calls are TRBV7-2 and TRBJ2-5; possible D gene TRBD1, 5 bases. The DNA end is a closer match to TRBJ2-7, so the J assignment may be wrong. Germline V gene lookup returns CDR1 SGHTA and CDR2 FQGNSA. CDR3 length: 14 residues. CDR3 DNA sequence: TGTGCCAGCAGCCGTCAGACAGATGCCTACGAGCAGTACTTC. This sequence encodes CASSRQTDAYEQYF.